Each of the 24 T cell receptor beta chains below was sequenced from the same sample in a study of patients and donors after allogeneic stem cell transplantation. TCRdb redid the calling of the RT-PCR reads with MiXCR, one entry per CDR3 protein. The sample holds about a million distinct CDR3 sequences, roughly 18% seen once. Specimen: blood, either unsorted or a sorted T cell fraction (not recorded which). Every receptor here comes from a human donor who was either an allogeneic HSCT recipient or a stem cell or donor lymphocyte infusion donor (not recorded which). It is not recorded whose cells these are; they may come from a transplant donor.

This clonotype has only a few counts. The V gene is TRBV12-3 or TRBV12-4, the J gene TRBJ2-2; 8 bases fit TRBD1. The trim removed 5 bases at V and 4 bases at J, leaving 6 bases unmatched. The CDR3 consists of 15 residues. The CDR3 nucleotides read TGTGCCAGCAGTCCCCAGGGGGCGCCCACCGGGGAGCTGTTTTTT. This gives the protein CASSPQGAPTGELFF.

The chain employs TRBV29-1 and TRBJ2-1, with D possibly TRBD1 on 5 matching bases. CDR3 length equals 14 residues. Per the germline V gene, CDR1 is SQVTM and CDR2 is ANQGSEA. The V end was cut by 6 bases, the J end by 9 bases, with 21 bases between. DNA of the CDR3: TGCAGCGTCAAATCCCTGGTCCAGGGTGGTGAGCAGTTCTTC. This encodes CSVKSLVQGGEQFF.

This clonotype was detected only a few times. Here the CDR3 reads CASSRTLGNYGYTF. Written as DNA, the CDR3 is TGTGCCAGCAGCCGGACACTCGGGAACTATGGCTACACCTTC. This chain links TRBV3-1 with TRBJ1-2; D perhaps matches TRBD1 (5 bases). Trimming left V 4 bases short and J 2 bases short, with 11 bases between. In germline, CDR1 is LGHDT, CDR2 YNNKEL (reference sequence). CDR3 length: 14 residues.

The chain has TRBV20-1 and TRBJ2-7; D not resolved. The germline V gene encodes CDR1 DFQATT and CDR2 SNEGSKA (reference sequence). The V end was cut by 0 bases, the J end by 2 bases, with 11 bases between. The CDR3 sequence is 14 residues long. DNA of the CDR3: TGCAGTGCTAGAGAAGGCAGCTTAACCTACGAGCAGTACTTC. Amino acids: CSAREGSLTYEQYF.

This clonotype was detected only a few times. The CDR3 region has the DNA TGTGCCACCAGCAGAGAGGGGGGAGGCTATGGCTACACCTTC. It codes for CATSREGGGYGYTF. The chain is built from TRBV15 and TRBJ1-2; D is perhaps TRBD1 (5 bases). Looked up from germline, CDR1 is LNHNV and CDR2 is YYDKDF (reference sequence). This CDR3 is 14 amino acids long. The germline V and J ends were trimmed by 0 bases and 4 bases, with 9 bases remaining between them.

This clonotype was seen a handful of times. This chain connects TRBV11-2 to TRBJ2-1, with D unresolved. Germline loops: CDR1 SGHAT, CDR2 FQNNGV. The V end was cut by 1 base, the J end by 5 bases, with 15 bases between. The CDR3 runs 16 residues. Written as DNA, the CDR3 is TGTGCCAGCAGCTTAGGAGGAGCTATTTTTAACAATGAGCAGTTCTTC. As protein: CASSLGGAIFNNEQFF.

This clonotype showed up just a few times. The chain combines TRBV10-3 with TRBJ2-5; D ambiguous. Germline lookup yields CDR1 ENHRY and CDR2 SYGVKD. CDR3 length equals 19 residues. Trimming pared 4 bases from V and 1 base from J, leaving 25 bases between. The CDR3 region is CAISGLSGINGNTQETQYF. The CDR3 DNA reads TGTGCCATCAGTGGTTTATCGGGCATAAACGGAAACACCCAAGAGACCCAGTACTTC.

V gene TRBV4-1 combines with J gene TRBJ2-7; TRBD2 aligns across 11 bases. Per the germline V gene, CDR1 is MGHRA and CDR2 is YSYEKL. V lost 0 bases, J lost 5 bases, and 9 bases stayed unmatched. The CDR3 is 17 residues long. The DNA for the CDR3 is TGCGCCAGCAGCCAAGAAGAGCGGCTAGCGGGGGGCAACGAGCAGTACTTC. This encodes CASSQEERLAGGNEQYF.

This clonotype came up a few times. The chain is built from TRBV27 and TRBJ1-5; possibly TRBD1 for D (6 bases). The CDR3 consists of 13 residues. Germline V CDR1 and CDR2: MNHEY, SMNVEV (reference sequence). V shed 10 bases and J shed 4 bases, with 14 bases lying between them. CDR3 residues: CATSGGGNQPQHF. The CDR3 nucleotides are TGTGCCACTAGCGGAGGGGGGAATCAGCCCCAGCATTTT.

The chain uses TRBV29-1 and TRBJ1-1; perhaps TRBD1 as D (5 bases). V gave up 1 base and J gave up 6 bases, with 15 bases separating them. The length of the CDR3 is 14 residues. CDR1 SQVTM and CDR2 ANQGSEA come from the germline V gene. CDR3 sequence (DNA): TGCAGCGTTGAAGTCAGTCTGGGGGTCGCTGAAGCTTTCTTT. Amino acid sequence: CSVEVSLGVAEAFF.

The chain uses TRBV15 and TRBJ1-5, with no clear D. CDR1 LNHNV and CDR2 YYDKDF come from the germline V gene (reference sequence). V dropped 2 bases and J dropped 0 bases, with 14 bases sitting between them. The CDR3 spans 17 residues. CDR3 amino acids: CATSRLRVGSSNQPQHF. As DNA, the CDR3 is TGTGCCACCAGCAGACTCCGAGTGGGGTCTAGCAATCAGCCCCAGCATTTT.

This clonotype was seen a handful of times. The J gene is TRBJ2-1, the V gene TRBV5-1; 8 nucleotides align to TRBD2. J was trimmed by 3 bases and V by 6 bases; bases with no gene match: 5. Looked up from germline, CDR1 is SGHRS and CDR2 is YFSETQ. This CDR3 is built from 14 residues. DNA of the CDR3: TGCGCCAGCAACGTCGGGGGGGACTACAATGAGCAGTTCTTC. This translates into CASNVGGDYNEQFF.

The chain carries TRBV15 and TRBJ2-7; TRBD2 matches at 8 bases. CDR1 and CDR2 (germline): LNHNV, YYDKDF (reference sequence). Germline trimming cut 4 bases from V and 3 bases from J; bases unmatched to any gene: 5. The CDR3 sequence is 14 residues long. In DNA form, the CDR3 reads TGTGCCACCAGCATATTTAGCGGGAACTACGAGCAGTACTTC. This gives the protein CATSIFSGNYEQYF. Variable domain in full (rest from reference TRBV15 and TRBJ2-7): DAMVIQNPRYQVTQFGKPVTLSCSQTLNHNVMYWYQQKSSQAPKLLFHYYDKDFNNEADTPDNFQSRRPNTSFCFLDIRSPGLGDTAMYLCATSIFSGNYEQYFGPGTRLTVT.

The table lists this clonotype with a few counts. The V and J genes are TRBV5-6 and TRBJ1-2; possibly TRBD1 for D (5 bases). The CDR3 loop spans 15 amino acids. Germline CDR1 reads SGHDT; CDR2 reads YYEEEE. The V end was cut by 4 bases, the J end by 8 bases, with 21 bases between. The CDR3 sequence: CASSLVDKASLGYTF. CDR3 nucleotide sequence: TGTGCCAGCAGCCTGGTGGACAAGGCCTCCCTAGGCTACACCTTC.

This clonotype was counted a few times. The chain couples TRBV27 to TRBJ2-1, with 14 bases lining up with TRBD2. The V segment lost 5 bases and the J segment 9 bases; nucleotides outside the gene matches: 3. CDR1 is MNHEY and CDR2 is SMNVEV in the germline V gene (reference sequence). CDR3 size: 14 residues. This chain's CDR3 is CASSRLAGGFEQFF. The CDR3 DNA sequence: TGTGCCAGCAGTAGACTAGCGGGAGGGTTTGAGCAGTTCTTC.

The rearrangement uses TRBV6-1 and TRBJ2-5; TRBD2 agrees at 12 bases. CDR3 length equals 18 residues. Germline V gene sequence: CDR1 MNHNS, CDR2 SASEGT. V shed 2 bases, J shed 5 bases, and the junction held 12 bases outside the gene matches. CDR3 protein: CASSERFWTSGIWETQYF. DNA of the CDR3: TGTGCCAGCAGTGAAAGGTTTTGGACTAGCGGGATATGGGAGACCCAGTACTTC.

The chain links TRBV14 to TRBJ2-1; D is unclear. This CDR3 spans 15 amino acids. Germline CDR1 SGHDN, CDR2 FVKESK. V was pared by 2 bases and J by 7 bases, with 15 bases between. The CDR3 region has the DNA TGTGCCAGCAGCCAAAGCCAACCCCGAAGGAATGAGCAGTTCTTC. It codes for CASSQSQPRRNEQFF.

The chain combines TRBV7-9 with TRBJ1-1; no clear D. The germline CDR1 and CDR2 sequences are SEHNR and FQNEAQ (reference sequence). Deletions cut 3 bases from V and 4 bases from J, with 9 bases between. The CDR3 has 13 amino acids. CDR3 DNA: TGTGCCAGCAGCTTGCAATGGGCCACTGAAGCTTTCTTT. Protein sequence: CASSLQWATEAFF.

This chain uses TRBV29-1 with TRBJ2-7; D is uncertain. Germline assignment: CDR1 SQVTM and CDR2 ANQGSEA. The CDR3 is 13 amino acids. V lost 4 bases to trimming and J lost 1 base, with 11 bases between them. The chain's CDR3 is CSVVDPVSYEQYF. The CDR3 bases are TGCAGCGTTGTGGACCCCGTGTCCTACGAGCAGTACTTC.

This clonotype was found many times. The chain couples TRBV24-1 to TRBJ1-2; no reliable D call. Germline loops: CDR1 KGHDR, CDR2 SFDVKD. The CDR3 consists of 14 residues. V lost 1 base to trimming and J lost 8 bases, with 13 bases between them. CDR3 protein: CATSDFRPGSGYTF. CDR3 nucleotide sequence: TGTGCCACCAGTGATTTTAGGCCCGGGAGCGGCTACACCTTC.

At least ten counts were recorded for this clonotype. One end of the junction fails to match germline, which may point to a read error. The J gene is TRBJ1-2, the V gene TRBV7-2; TRBD1 matches at 10 bases. Looked up from germline, CDR1 is SGHTA and CDR2 is FQGNSA. The CDR3 extends over 14 amino acids. In nucleotides, the CDR3 is TGCGCCAGCAGCTTGGGACAGGGGACCTATGGCTACACCTTC. Translating gives CASSLGQGTYGYTF.

Only a few counts were recorded for this clonotype. The rearrangement joins TRBV9 to TRBJ1-1; 7 nucleotides match TRBD1. The CDR3 is 12 amino acids. Germline V gene sequence: CDR1 SGDLS, CDR2 YYNGEE. V gave up 3 bases and J gave up 5 bases; unmatched junction bases: 1. The CDR3 DNA is TGTGCCAGCAGCGCGGGACAGACTGAAGCTTTCTTT. The encoded protein is CASSAGQTEAFF.

J is TRBJ1-5 and V is TRBV19, with no clear D. CDR1 and CDR2 (germline): LNHDA, SQIVND (reference sequence). Trimming pared 1 base from V and 1 base from J, leaving 11 bases between. The CDR3 covers 16 residues. CDR3 residues: CASSIGGGFSNQPQHF. Here the CDR3 DNA reads TGTGCCAGTAGTATAGGGGGAGGGTTCAGCAATCAGCCCCAGCATTTT.

This clonotype was observed a few times. The chain has TRBV12-3 or TRBV12-4 and TRBJ1-5, with 8 bases aligning to TRBD1. The V gene end was trimmed by 3 bases and the J gene end by 3 bases; junction bases not matched to a gene: 10. This CDR3 has 17 amino acids. CDR3 nucleotides: TGTGCCAGCAGTTTGGGGATTCGGACAGGGTCCAATCAGCCCCAGCATTTT. Its translation: CASSLGIRTGSNQPQHF.